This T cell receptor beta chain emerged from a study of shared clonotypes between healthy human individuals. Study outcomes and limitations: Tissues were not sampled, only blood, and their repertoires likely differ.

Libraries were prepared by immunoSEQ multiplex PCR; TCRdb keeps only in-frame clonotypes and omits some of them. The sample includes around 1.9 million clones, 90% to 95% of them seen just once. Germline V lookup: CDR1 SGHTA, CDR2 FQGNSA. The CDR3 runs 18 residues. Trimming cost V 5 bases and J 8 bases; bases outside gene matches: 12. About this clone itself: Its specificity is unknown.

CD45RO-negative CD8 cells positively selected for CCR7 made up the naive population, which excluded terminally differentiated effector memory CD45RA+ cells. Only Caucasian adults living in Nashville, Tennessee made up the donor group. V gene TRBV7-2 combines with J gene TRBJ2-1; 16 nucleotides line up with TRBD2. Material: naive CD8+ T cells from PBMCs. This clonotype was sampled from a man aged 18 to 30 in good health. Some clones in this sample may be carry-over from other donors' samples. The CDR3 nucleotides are TGTGCCAGCAGCCCTCGTCCCGGGACTAGCGGGAGGGCCTATGAGCAGTTCTTC. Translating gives CASSPRPGTSGRAYEQFF.